This is a list of T cell receptor beta chains from one sample in a study of T cell responses to AZD1222 COVID-19 vaccine. TCRdb's table, derived via immunoSEQ multiplex PCR, lists solely in-frame clones and lacks some. This table holds more than 95,000 clones, 80% to 95% found once. This sample comprised peripheral blood, obtained on day 0 of MenACWY control vaccination. These receptor sequences come from an adult in good health. Both conserved end residues are part of each CDR3. The D gene is left open where the match is weak. The listing skips clone size in some rows; elsewhere it reads once, few, many or a size class.

>TRBV7-9|TRBJ2-5|TRBD2|NA
TGTGCCAGCAGCTCTTACGGACTAGCGGGGTGGGAGACCCAGTACTTC
CASSSYGLAGWETQYF
>TRBV7-2|TRBJ1-4|NA|NA
TGTGCCAGCAGCTTAGTTACGGGGCCCAATGAAAAACTGTTTTTT
CASSLVTGPNEKLFF
>TRBV27|TRBJ1-6|NA|NA
TGTGCCAGCAGTGCGGGACGGAATAATTCACCCCTCCACTTT
CASSAGRNNSPLHF
>TRBV5-6|TRBJ2-3|TRBD2|NA
TGTGCCAGCAGTATTAGCGGGAGGGCCGGTTCCCACACAGATACGCAGTATTTT
CASSISGRAGSHTDTQYF
>TRBV3-1/TRBV3-2|TRBJ2-7|NA|NA
TGTGCCAGCAGCCGCGTGATCTACGAGCAGTACTTC
CASSRVIYEQYF
>TRBV6-1|TRBJ2-1|NA|NA
TGTGCCAGCAGTGAATTCCAGGGGTCGAATGAGCAGTTCTTC
CASSEFQGSNEQFF
>TRBV29-1|TRBJ1-6|TRBD1|NA
TGCAGCGCTCGACAGGGGGACTATAATTCACCCCTCCACTTT
CSARQGDYNSPLHF
>TRBV20-1|TRBJ2-3|NA|NA
TGCAGTGCTAGTAGAGACAGGTATAGCACAGATACGCAGTATTTT
CSASRDRYSTDTQYF
>TRBV5-1|TRBJ2-5|TRBD2|once
TGCGCCAGCAGCTACACTAGCGGGAGAGGCCAAGAGACCCAGTACTTC
CASSYTSGRGQETQYF
>TRBV14|TRBJ2-3|NA|NA
TGTGCCAGCAGCCGCCTCAACATAGATACGCAGTATTTT
CASSRLNIDTQYF
>TRBV7-2|TRBJ1-2|NA|NA
TGTGCCAGCAGCACGAGGACCGTTAACTATGGCTACACCTTC
CASSTRTVNYGYTF
>TRBV7-9|TRBJ1-1|NA|NA
TGTGCCAGCAGCTTAGAGAAGCCAGGCCCGAACACTGAAGCTTTCTTT
CASSLEKPGPNTEAFF
>TRBV7-2|TRBJ1-5|NA|NA
TGTGCCAGCAGCCCAGGGAGCAATCAGCCCCAGCATTTT
CASSPGSNQPQHF
>TRBV9|TRBJ2-1|TRBD1|NA
TGTGCCAGCAGCGCAACCCGGGACAGCGCCTACAATGAGCAGTTCTTC
CASSATRDSAYNEQFF
>TRBV6-1|TRBJ1-6|NA|NA
TGTGCCAGCAGTGAATTAGGCGGGTCACCCCTCCACTTT
CASSELGGSPLHF
>TRBV19|TRBJ2-3|TRBD2|NA
TGTGCCAGTAGTCACATAGCGGGCGTCACAGATACGCAGTATTTT
CASSHIAGVTDTQYF
>TRBV5-8|TRBJ1-1|NA|NA
TGTGCCAGCTTGAAGGGGCAGAGCACTGAAGCTTTCTTT
CASLKGQSTEAFF
>TRBV30|TRBJ2-2|NA|once
TGTGCCTGGAGTATACAGCGAAGACACACCGGGGAGCTGTTTTTT
CAWSIQRRHTGELFF